The 4 T cell receptor beta chains below all came from one sample that was sequenced in a study of blood T cells in healthy people across ages. A second PCR of 7 to 11 cycles used a sample-barcoded 5' primer and a J-beta primer mix. TCRdb reprocessed the 5' RACE reads with MiXCR, giving one entry per CDR3 protein. The top ten clones hold roughly 7% of a sample with 1.2 million to 1.5 million distinct CDR3 sequences, approximately 63% of them seen once. The specimen sequenced was blood. The receptors stem from a young man in good health.

This clonotype was picked up a small number of times. The rearrangement uses TRBV5-1 and TRBJ2-3, with unresolved D. Trimming took off 3 bases at V and 2 bases at J, with 7 bases between the two ends. CDR1 is SGHRS and CDR2 is YFSETQ in the germline V gene. This CDR3 comprises 13 residues. The CDR3 loop reads CASSSTFTDTQYF. The CDR3 coding sequence is TGCGCCAGCAGCTCCACGTTCACAGATACGCAGTATTTT.

As DNA, the CDR3 is TGTGCCAGCAGGAGGAATAGCTGGACCTACACAGATACGCAGTATTTT. Its protein is CASRRNSWTYTDTQYF. The V gene is TRBV6-5, the J gene TRBJ2-3; D is unclear. Trimming removed 6 bases at V and 2 bases at J, with 18 bases between. This CDR3 has 16 amino acids. The germline V gene encodes CDR1 MNHEY and CDR2 SVGAGI.

The chain has TRBV20-1 and TRBJ2-1; weak D call: TRBD2 (7 bases). CDR1 and CDR2 (germline): DFQATT, SNEGSKA (reference sequence). The V end was cut by 6 bases, the J end by 7 bases, with 19 bases between. CDR3 length equals 14 residues. The CDR3 reads CSAPVGGPGNEQFF. Here the CDR3 DNA reads TGCAGTGCCCCCGTGGGGGGGCCAGGTAATGAGCAGTTCTTC.

This clonotype was picked up a small number of times. The CDR3 nucleotides are TGTGCCAGCAGTTACCTGGGACTAGCGGGAAGCAATGAGCAGTTCTTC. Protein: CASSYLGLAGSNEQFF. The chain joins TRBV27 to TRBJ2-1; 13 positions agree with TRBD2. Per the germline V gene, CDR1 is MNHEY and CDR2 is SMNVEV (reference sequence). V was pared by 4 bases and J by 6 bases, with 6 bases of the junction left unmatched. The CDR3 length is 16 residues.